The rows below give T cell receptor beta chains drawn from one sample of a study of post-analysis software for immune sequencing data. TCRdb recomputed calls from the PCR reads with MiXCR, one row per CDR3 protein. Of roughly 400,000 distinct CDR3 sequences listed, roughly 40% were seen once; the top ten hold around 8%. The sample comprised blood. The receptors originated from a girl aged 2 to 9 with multiple sclerosis. Each CDR3 is given without its conserved first and last residue. Fields, in order: V gene, clone size, J gene, CDR3 protein. Clone size is shown for a subset of rows, as once, few, many or a class of expanded clone.

v_gene: TRBV20-1
abundance: -
j_gene: TRBJ2-7
CDR3aa: SARAGTSDSYAQY

v_gene: TRBV29-1
abundance: many
j_gene: TRBJ2-1
CDR3aa: SVSGVSYNEQF

v_gene: TRBV7-9
abundance: -
j_gene: TRBJ2-4
CDR3aa: ASSLTYHIQY

v_gene: TRBV20-1
abundance: few
j_gene: TRBJ2-7
CDR3aa: SASGTPHSYEQY

v_gene: TRBV29-1
abundance: -
j_gene: TRBJ2-4
CDR3aa: SVAGDRGEDIQY

v_gene: TRBV10-3
abundance: -
j_gene: TRBJ1-1
CDR3aa: AISGILNTEAF

v_gene: TRBV12-3/TRBV12-4
abundance: -
j_gene: TRBJ1-2
CDR3aa: ASRPRQGWDYGYT

v_gene: TRBV7-2
abundance: -
j_gene: TRBJ2-5
CDR3aa: ASSPGTPFETQY

v_gene: TRBV20-1
abundance: -
j_gene: TRBJ2-4
CDR3aa: SAKVVSKNIQY

v_gene: TRBV6-6
abundance: few
j_gene: TRBJ2-3
CDR3aa: ASSHKDTTDTQY

v_gene: TRBV4-3
abundance: few
j_gene: TRBJ1-2
CDR3aa: ASSPGQTYSYGYT

v_gene: TRBV5-1
abundance: few
j_gene: TRBJ1-1
CDR3aa: ASSPAAGGNTEAF

v_gene: TRBV3-1
abundance: -
j_gene: TRBJ1-5
CDR3aa: ASSQGHTNQPQH

v_gene: TRBV29-1
abundance: -
j_gene: TRBJ2-7
CDR3aa: SVLTSGSYEQY

v_gene: TRBV29-1
abundance: -
j_gene: TRBJ2-7
CDR3aa: SVESASGSYEQY

v_gene: TRBV24-1
abundance: -
j_gene: TRBJ2-1
CDR3aa: ATSDLSRTKF

v_gene: TRBV7-2
abundance: -
j_gene: TRBJ2-5
CDR3aa: ASSLGPGQGWETQY

v_gene: TRBV7-9
abundance: -
j_gene: TRBJ2-6
CDR3aa: ASSLLGRGTGANVLT

v_gene: TRBV4-3
abundance: -
j_gene: -
CDR3aa: ASSQDIQTGIYCEQY

v_gene: TRBV2
abundance: -
j_gene: TRBJ2-1
CDR3aa: ASKQSLNEQF

v_gene: TRBV29-1
abundance: -
j_gene: TRBJ1-2
CDR3aa: SVLDRAYGYT

v_gene: TRBV7-9
abundance: -
j_gene: TRBJ2-3
CDR3aa: ASSLLLGIDTQY

v_gene: TRBV29-1
abundance: few
j_gene: TRBJ2-4
CDR3aa: SVARGPGQY

v_gene: TRBV28
abundance: once
j_gene: TRBJ2-5
CDR3aa: ASSSAGLRQEAQY

v_gene: TRBV7-9
abundance: once
j_gene: TRBJ2-7
CDR3aa: ASSSAPARYEQY

v_gene: TRBV12-3/TRBV12-4
abundance: -
j_gene: TRBJ1-5
CDR3aa: ASSRADQPQH

v_gene: TRBV2
abundance: -
j_gene: TRBJ1-2
CDR3aa: ASSEGTGGLGGYT

v_gene: TRBV7-9
abundance: -
j_gene: TRBJ2-3
CDR3aa: ASRSRGPRADTQY

v_gene: TRBV28
abundance: few
j_gene: TRBJ2-5
CDR3aa: ASTVGRKETQY

v_gene: TRBV10-3
abundance: -
j_gene: TRBJ1-5
CDR3aa: AISEIQGDQPQH

v_gene: TRBV15
abundance: few
j_gene: TRBJ1-6
CDR3aa: ATSRDGGSYSPLH

v_gene: TRBV4-3
abundance: -
j_gene: TRBJ1-2
CDR3aa: ASSQVPDRAGYT

v_gene: TRBV10-3
abundance: -
j_gene: TRBJ2-3
CDR3aa: AISASGSLTDTQY

v_gene: TRBV7-6
abundance: few
j_gene: TRBJ2-3
CDR3aa: ASSLGGGAGDPHTQY

v_gene: TRBV6-2/TRBV6-3
abundance: -
j_gene: TRBJ2-1
CDR3aa: ASLDGLAGDIFYNKQF

v_gene: TRBV18
abundance: -
j_gene: TRBJ2-3
CDR3aa: ASSPIKELARTDTQY

v_gene: TRBV7-9
abundance: once
j_gene: TRBJ1-2
CDR3aa: ASSLGDRARGYT

v_gene: TRBV25-1
abundance: few
j_gene: TRBJ2-6
CDR3aa: ASSETGDRFSGANVLT

v_gene: TRBV5-1
abundance: -
j_gene: TRBJ1-6
CDR3aa: ASSLTGDVNSPLH

v_gene: TRBV19
abundance: -
j_gene: -
CDR3aa: ASSFLADTYEQY

v_gene: TRBV7-6
abundance: few
j_gene: TRBJ2-7
CDR3aa: ASSKLTGVPTYEQY

v_gene: TRBV29-1
abundance: few
j_gene: TRBJ2-3
CDR3aa: SVDLWPVGSADTQY

v_gene: TRBV7-9
abundance: -
j_gene: TRBJ1-2
CDR3aa: ASTPGGANYGYT

v_gene: TRBV20-1
abundance: -
j_gene: TRBJ2-1
CDR3aa: RPPGAGGPNEQF

v_gene: TRBV2
abundance: -
j_gene: TRBJ2-3
CDR3aa: ASSEWASGQYLEY

v_gene: TRBV6-6
abundance: -
j_gene: TRBJ2-7
CDR3aa: ASSRVTPYEQY

v_gene: TRBV29-1
abundance: few
j_gene: TRBJ2-5
CDR3aa: SVGGRGGLQETQY

v_gene: TRBV7-6
abundance: -
j_gene: TRBJ1-4
CDR3aa: ASSSQGQGDEKLF

v_gene: TRBV12-3/TRBV12-4
abundance: few
j_gene: TRBJ2-3
CDR3aa: ASRGLAGYTDTQY

v_gene: TRBV7-2
abundance: -
j_gene: TRBJ2-1
CDR3aa: ASSLKRTSTIGDNEQF

v_gene: TRBV25-1
abundance: few
j_gene: TRBJ1-2
CDR3aa: ASRDTGQFYGYT

v_gene: TRBV29-1
abundance: -
j_gene: TRBJ1-1
CDR3aa: SVGPTQNTEAF

v_gene: TRBV19
abundance: -
j_gene: TRBJ1-5
CDR3aa: ASSPGSDQPQH

v_gene: TRBV24-1
abundance: -
j_gene: TRBJ2-3
CDR3aa: ATSEQGTATSTDTQY